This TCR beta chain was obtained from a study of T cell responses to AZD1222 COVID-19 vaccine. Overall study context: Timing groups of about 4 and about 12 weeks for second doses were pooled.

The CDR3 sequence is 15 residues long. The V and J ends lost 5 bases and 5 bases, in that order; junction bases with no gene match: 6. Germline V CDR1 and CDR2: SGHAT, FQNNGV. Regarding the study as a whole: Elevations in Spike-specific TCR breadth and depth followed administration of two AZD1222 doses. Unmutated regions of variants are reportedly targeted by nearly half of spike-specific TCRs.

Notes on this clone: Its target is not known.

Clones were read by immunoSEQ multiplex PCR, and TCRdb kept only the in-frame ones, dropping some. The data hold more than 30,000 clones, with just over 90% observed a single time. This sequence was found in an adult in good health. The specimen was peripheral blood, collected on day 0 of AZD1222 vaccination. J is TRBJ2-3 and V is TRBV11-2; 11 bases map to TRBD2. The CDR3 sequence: CASSRRLAGGDTQYF. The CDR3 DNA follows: TGTGCCAGCAGCCGACGGCTAGCGGGGGGAGATACGCAGTATTTT.